What follows is one TCR beta chain and its context. This sample is part of a study of T cell repertoires in cytomegalovirus infection. Turning to the study itself: Through public TCR beta signatures, both CMV infection and matching HLA type were indicated.

MiXCR, run by TCRdb on the reads, gives a single entry per CDR3 protein. Among some 600,000 distinct CDR3 sequences listed, approximately 25% were seen once. Deletions cut 5 bases from V and 3 bases from J, with 13 bases between. This CDR3 region has 14 residues. CDR1 and CDR2 (germline): SGHAT, FQNNGV. The genes are TRBV11-2 and TRBJ1-2; D not resolved. The clonotype originates from a human donor in good health (CMV status not recorded). Some clones in this sample may be carry-over from other donors' samples. The sample comprised CD8+ T cells from PBMCs. The CDR3 DNA follows: TGTGCCAGCAGCCCCTACGGGGTGGACTATGGCTACACCTTC. Its translation: CASSPYGVDYGYTF. The complete variable domain, with remaining parts taken from reference TRBV11-2 and TRBJ1-2, reads EAGVAQSPRYKIIEKRQSVAFWCNPISGHATLYWYQQILGQGPKLLIQFQNNGVVDDSQLPKDRFSAERLKGVDSTLKIQPAKLEDSAVYLCASSPYGVDYGYTFGSGTRLTVV.